This is a list of T cell receptor beta chains from one sample in a study of liver allograft versus peripheral blood T cells. TCRdb itself ran the reads through MiXCR, one entry per CDR3 protein. Here the sample spans roughly 13,000 distinct CDR3 sequences, 20% to 25% being singletons. The receptors were sampled from a human patient who had a liver transplant. Among the T cells, some may be from the graft donor. Both conserved end residues are part of each CDR3. The order of the fields is J gene, CDR3 length, clone size, V gene, D gene, CDR3 DNA, CDR3 protein. The D gene is left open where the match is weak. A clone size is listed for some rows: how often the clone was seen (once, few, many), or a class if it is expanded.

TRBJ1-4 18 NA TRBV12-3/TRBV12-4 TRBD1 TGTGCCAGCAGTTCCATCTACAGGGGACTAGCCAAGAATGAAAAACTGTTTTTT CASSSIYRGLAKNEKLFF
TRBJ1-4 17 many TRBV18 NA TGTGCCAGCTCATCCCGGGAGCCCCAAGGAACTAATGAAAAACTGTTTTTT CASSSREPQGTNEKLFF
TRBJ2-3 14 few TRBV5-6 TRBD1 TGTGCCAGCACACAGGACAGGGATCGAGATACGCAGTATTTT CASTQDRDRDTQYF
TRBJ1-5 13 many TRBV6-5 TRBD1 TGTGCCACATCCGGGACAGGGGCTCAGCCCCAGCATTTT CATSGTGAQPQHF
TRBJ1-5 13 NA TRBV12-3/TRBV12-4 NA TGTGCCAGCACCTGGGGGGGAAATCAGCCCCAGCATTTT CASTWGGNQPQHF
TRBJ2-2 16 NA TRBV18 TRBD1 TGTGCCAGCTCACAAAATGACAGGGGAGAGACCGGGGAGCTGTTTTTT CASSQNDRGETGELFF
TRBJ1-2 16 medium-sized TRBV7-2 NA TGTGCCAGCAGCTTGATTGGCCAGAGACTCACCTATGGCTACACCTTC CASSLIGQRLTYGYTF
TRBJ1-5 16 many TRBV7-2 NA TGTGCCAGCAGCTTCAGCGGGACTCAGCCCTATGAAGCCCAGCATTTT CASSFSGTQPYEAQHF
TRBJ1-2 14 few TRBV28 NA TGTGCCAGCACTCAAGGCACTACTAACTATGGCTACACCTTC CASTQGTTNYGYTF
TRBJ1-6 16 many TRBV10-3 NA TGTGCCATCAGTGGTCAGGGCTTAATTGGGGATTCACCCCTCCACTTT CAISGQGLIGDSPLHF
TRBJ2-7 12 many TRBV10-3 NA TGTGCCATCAGTACGGGACAAACCGAGCAGTACTTC CAISTGQTEQYF
TRBJ1-5 16 NA TRBV12-5 NA TGTGCTAGTGGTTTGATTACAGGGACGGCTGGTCAGCCCCAGCATTTT CASGLITGTAGQPQHF
TRBJ1-5 14 NA TRBV6-5 NA TGTGCCAGCAGCAAGCAGGGAAGGGATCAGCCCCAGCATTTT CASSKQGRDQPQHF
TRBJ1-2 14 medium-sized TRBV6-1 NA TGTGCCAGCCAACCACAGTTCACAGCTTATGGCTACACCTTC CASQPQFTAYGYTF
TRBJ1-4 12 NA TRBV12-3/TRBV12-4 NA TGTGCCAGCAGTTTCGAACGTGGGAAACTGTTTTTT CASSFERGKLFF
TRBJ1-4 14 NA TRBV20-1 TRBD1 TGCAGTGCTCGTGCCAGGGGGTCTAATGAAAAACTGTTTTTT CSARARGSNEKLFF
TRBJ2-2 16 medium-sized TRBV18 TRBD2 TGTGCCAGCTCACCCCTGACTAGCGGTTTGCCCGGGGAGCTGTTTTTT CASSPLTSGLPGELFF
TRBJ1-4 13 medium-sized TRBV19 NA TGTGCCAGTAGTTGGGGGGGCGCGGAAAAACTGTTTTTT CASSWGGAEKLFF
TRBJ1-1 14 medium-sized TRBV7-2 TRBD1 TGTGCCAGCAGGGCCCCAGGGGGCAGCACTGAAGCTTTCTTT CASRAPGGSTEAFF
TRBJ1-1 15 medium-sized TRBV18 NA TGTGCCAGCTCACCACCGAACGGACCGAACACTGAAGCTTTCTTT CASSPPNGPNTEAFF
TRBJ2-7 14 medium-sized TRBV6-5 NA TGTGCCAGCAGTTACGGCCGTGGGGGCTACGAGCAGTACTTC CASSYGRGGYEQYF
TRBJ1-3 16 medium-sized TRBV18 NA TGTGCCAGCGCTGACAATATCCCTTCTGCTGGAAACACCATATATTTT CASADNIPSAGNTIYF
TRBJ1-5 14 NA TRBV10-3 NA TGTGCCATCAGTGAAGGGGGGGGCGATCAGCCCCAGCATTTT CAISEGGGDQPQHF
TRBJ1-2 14 few TRBV12-3/TRBV12-4 NA TGTGCCAGCAGCCCCCTTCAGCGCATGGGTGGCTACACCTTC CASSPLQRMGGYTF
TRBJ1-3 13 many TRBV10-3 NA TGTGCCACCATACTTGGGGCTGGAAACACCATATATTTT CATILGAGNTIYF
TRBJ2-3 13 few TRBV5-6 NA TGTGCCAGCAGTTCGTCCCGGTGGGATACGCAGTATTTT CASSSSRWDTQYF
TRBJ2-7 13 NA TRBV6-1 TRBD1 TGTGCCAGCACACAGGGGTTGGTCTACGAGCAGTACTTC CASTQGLVYEQYF
TRBJ1-2 13 medium-sized TRBV6-6 NA TGTGCCAGCAGTCCCCGACAGGACTATGGCTACACCTTC CASSPRQDYGYTF
TRBJ2-3 17 NA TRBV6-1 NA TGTGCCAGCAGTGGGGCCACCCCAAGGCCCTCCACAGATACGCAGTATTTT CASSGATPRPSTDTQYF
TRBJ1-1 13 many TRBV18 NA TGTGCCAGCTCACCGGGACAGAACACTGAAGCTTTCTTT CASSPGQNTEAFF
TRBJ1-1 14 many TRBV6-5 NA TGTGCCAGCAGTTACGCCCGAAGGAACACTGAAGCTTTCTTT CASSYARRNTEAFF
TRBJ1-1 12 medium-sized TRBV29-1 NA TGCAGCCTGGCACAGGGGAACACTGAAGCTTTCTTT CSLAQGNTEAFF
TRBJ1-5 19 NA TRBV12-3/TRBV12-4 NA TGTGCCAGCAGTTTAAACGCGAGGGGGGTCTCGAGGGCAAATCAGCCCCAGCATTTT CASSLNARGVSRANQPQHF
TRBJ2-7 16 NA TRBV6-6 TRBD1 TGTGCCAGCAGTTACTCCCGTCGACAGGGGGCGAGAGAGCAGTACTTC CASSYSRRQGAREQYF
TRBJ1-4 14 medium-sized TRBV19 NA TGTGCCAGTAGTATAGTCTGGACCGATGAAAAACTGTTTTTT CASSIVWTDEKLFF
TRBJ1-1 13 NA TRBV7-2 NA TGTGCCAGCAGCTCGGGACTGGGGACGGGAACTTTCTTT CASSSGLGTGTFF
TRBJ1-2 13 NA TRBV12-3/TRBV12-4 TRBD1 TGTGCCAGCAGTGTTGGGACAGCCTATGGCTACACCTTC CASSVGTAYGYTF
TRBJ2-1 14 many TRBV6-5 NA TGTGCCAGCAGTTACTCGAACCGGAACAATGAGCAGTTCTTC CASSYSNRNNEQFF
TRBJ1-5 11 many TRBV6-5 TRBD1 TGTGCCAGCAGGGCCGGGACAGGGGAGCATTTT CASRAGTGEHF
TRBJ1-6 16 medium-sized TRBV6-5 NA TGTGCCAGCAGTTACTCGAAACGGTCGTATAATTCACCCCTCCACTTT CASSYSKRSYNSPLHF
TRBJ1-2 15 many TRBV19 TRBD1 TGTGCCAGTAGTCGGGACAGCGGCGGGGGGTATGGCTACACCTTC CASSRDSGGGYGYTF
TRBJ2-3 13 few TRBV6-1 TRBD2 TGTGCCAGCATAGCGGGGGCCACAGATACGCAGTATTTT CASIAGATDTQYF
TRBJ2-2 14 many TRBV27 TRBD1 TGTGCCAGCAGGGCAGGGGGCACCACCGGGGAGCTGTTTTTT CASRAGGTTGELFF
TRBJ1-3 14 NA TRBV11-2 NA TGTGCCAGCGGTCTGAGGAGCATTGGAAACACCATATATTTT CASGLRSIGNTIYF
TRBJ1-5 15 few TRBV6-5 NA TGTGCCAGCAGTAACACAGGAGGACCCAATCAGCCCCAGCATTTT CASSNTGGPNQPQHF
TRBJ1-1 15 NA TRBV18 TRBD1 TGTGCCAGCTCCTACGGGACAGATGGGAACACTGAAGCTTTCTTT CASSYGTDGNTEAFF
TRBJ1-1 15 many TRBV19 NA TGTGCCAGTAGTATTAGACAGGTTCTGAACACTGAAGCTTTCTTT CASSIRQVLNTEAFF
TRBJ1-5 15 NA TRBV19 NA TGTGCCAGTAGTATCGGGGGCGCGGGTGGACAGCCCCAGCATTTT CASSIGGAGGQPQHF
TRBJ1-2 15 medium-sized TRBV27 NA TGTGCCAGCAGTCATTCCCAGGGGCTAAGCTATGGCTACACCTTC CASSHSQGLSYGYTF
TRBJ1-2 16 medium-sized TRBV27 NA TGTGCCAGCAGTTTGGTAGGGCCCTCAGCTAACTATGGCTACACCTTC CASSLVGPSANYGYTF
TRBJ1-2 11 medium-sized TRBV29-1 NA TGCAGCGCCGTGGTAGTCTATGGCTACACCTTC CSAVVVYGYTF
TRBJ1-1 12 many TRBV5-4 NA TGTGCCAGCAGGCAGGGCGGCACTGAAGCTTTCTTT CASRQGGTEAFF
TRBJ1-2 14 many TRBV19 TRBD1 TGTGCCAGTAGTCCCGGGACAGGGAGTGCTGGCTACACCTTC CASSPGTGSAGYTF
TRBJ1-1 15 many TRBV27 TRBD1 TGTGCCAGCAGTCCCCGGACAGGGAGGAACACTGAAGCTTTCTTT CASSPRTGRNTEAFF
TRBJ2-6 15 many TRBV24-1 NA TGTGCCACCAGTGATTCAGGGGCTGGGGCCAACGTCCTGACTTTC CATSDSGAGANVLTF
TRBJ1-2 13 few TRBV6-2/TRBV6-3 TRBD1 TGTGCCAGCAGCCCAACAGGGGCGAATGGCTACACCTTC CASSPTGANGYTF
TRBJ1-4 11 NA TRBV19 NA TGTGCCAGTAGTATAGGAGGAAAACTGTTTTTT CASSIGGKLFF
TRBJ2-3 12 NA TRBV6-5 NA TGTGCCAGCAAAAACGGAGCAGATACGCAGTATTTT CASKNGADTQYF